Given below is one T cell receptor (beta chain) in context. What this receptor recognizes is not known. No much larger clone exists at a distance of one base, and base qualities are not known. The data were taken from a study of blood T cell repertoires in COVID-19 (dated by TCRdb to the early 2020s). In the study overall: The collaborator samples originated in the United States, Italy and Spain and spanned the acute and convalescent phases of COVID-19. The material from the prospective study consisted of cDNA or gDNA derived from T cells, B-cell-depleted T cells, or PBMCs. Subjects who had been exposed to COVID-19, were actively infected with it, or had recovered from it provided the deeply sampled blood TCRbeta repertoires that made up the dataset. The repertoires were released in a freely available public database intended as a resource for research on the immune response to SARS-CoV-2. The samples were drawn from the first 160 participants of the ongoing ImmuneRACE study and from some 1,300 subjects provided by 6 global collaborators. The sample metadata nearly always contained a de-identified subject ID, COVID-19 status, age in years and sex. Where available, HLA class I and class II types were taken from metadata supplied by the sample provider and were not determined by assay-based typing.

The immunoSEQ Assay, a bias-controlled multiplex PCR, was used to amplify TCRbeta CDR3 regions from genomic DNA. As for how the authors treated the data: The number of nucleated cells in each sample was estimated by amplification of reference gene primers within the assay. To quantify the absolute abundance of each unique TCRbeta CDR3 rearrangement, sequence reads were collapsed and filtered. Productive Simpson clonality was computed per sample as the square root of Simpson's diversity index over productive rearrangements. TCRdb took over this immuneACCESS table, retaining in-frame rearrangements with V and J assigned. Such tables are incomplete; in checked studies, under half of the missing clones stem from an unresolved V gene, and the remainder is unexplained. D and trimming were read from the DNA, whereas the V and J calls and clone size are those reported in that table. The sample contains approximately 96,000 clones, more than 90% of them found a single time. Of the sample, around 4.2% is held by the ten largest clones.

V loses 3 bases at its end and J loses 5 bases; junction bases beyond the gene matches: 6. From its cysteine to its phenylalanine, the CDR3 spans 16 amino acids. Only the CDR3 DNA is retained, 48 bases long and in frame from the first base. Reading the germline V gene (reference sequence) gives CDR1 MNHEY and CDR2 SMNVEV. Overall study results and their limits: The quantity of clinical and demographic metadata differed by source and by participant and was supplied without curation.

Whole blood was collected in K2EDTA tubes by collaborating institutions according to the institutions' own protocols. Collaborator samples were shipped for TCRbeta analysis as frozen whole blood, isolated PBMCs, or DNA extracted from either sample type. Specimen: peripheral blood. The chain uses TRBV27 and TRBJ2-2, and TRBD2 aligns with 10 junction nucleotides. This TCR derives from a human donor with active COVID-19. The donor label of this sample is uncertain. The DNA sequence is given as TGTGCCAGCAGTTTCCTAGCGGGGGTAAAGACCGGGGAGCTGTTTTTT. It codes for CASSFLAGVKTGELFF.